The rows below give T cell receptor beta chains drawn from one sample of a study of CD8 T cells in Susac syndrome. One entry per CDR3 protein results from TCRdb running MiXCR on the immunoSEQ multiplex PCR reads. The profile shows fewer than 200,000 distinct CDR3 sequences, about 94% of them singletons. The sequenced material came from CD4+ T cells from PBMCs. Receptors originate from a human donor in good health. Each CDR3 is given with its conserved first and last residue. D genes are given only for firm matches. Size tells how often a clone was seen (once, few, many) or the class of an expanded clone, and some rows leave it out.

clone_size: .; j_call: TRBJ2-4; v_call: TRBV27; d_call: TRBD2; cdr3_aa: CASSTHREGKNIQYF; cdr3_nt: TGTGCCAGCAGTACCCATAGGGAGGGCAAAAACATTCAGTACTTC
clone_size: .; j_call: TRBJ1-5; v_call: TRBV27; d_call: .; cdr3_aa: CASSLGGSRNQPQHF; cdr3_nt: TGTGCCAGCAGTTTAGGGGGGTCCCGCAATCAGCCCCAGCATTTT
clone_size: .; j_call: TRBJ1-3; v_call: TRBV11-1; d_call: .; cdr3_aa: CASSDLAASGNTIYF; cdr3_nt: TGTGCCAGCAGCGACCTGGCAGCCTCTGGAAACACCATATATTTT
clone_size: once; j_call: TRBJ2-3; v_call: TRBV6-6; d_call: .; cdr3_aa: CASSYSRASTDTQYF; cdr3_nt: TGTGCCAGCAGTTACTCGAGGGCAAGCACAGATACGCAGTATTTT
clone_size: .; j_call: TRBJ1-6; v_call: TRBV28; d_call: .; cdr3_aa: CASRTTGSSYNSPLHF; cdr3_nt: TGTGCCAGCAGAACCACAGGGAGCTCCTATAATTCACCCCTCCACTTT
clone_size: .; j_call: TRBJ2-2; v_call: TRBV29-1; d_call: .; cdr3_aa: CSVAAASPGELFF; cdr3_nt: TGCAGCGTTGCGGCAGCGAGTCCCGGGGAGCTGTTTTTT
clone_size: .; j_call: TRBJ2-1; v_call: TRBV5-1; d_call: TRBD2; cdr3_aa: CASSYGLGLRNEQFF; cdr3_nt: TGCGCCAGCAGCTACGGACTAGGCTTGCGGAATGAGCAGTTCTTC
clone_size: .; j_call: TRBJ2-7; v_call: TRBV18; d_call: .; cdr3_aa: CASSAGTQRYEQYF; cdr3_nt: TGTGCCAGCTCTGCTGGGACTCAACGCTACGAGCAGTACTTC
clone_size: .; j_call: TRBJ1-1; v_call: TRBV7-2; d_call: .; cdr3_aa: CASSLRDRSTEAFF; cdr3_nt: TGTGCCAGCAGCCTAAGGGACCGGTCCACTGAAGCTTTCTTT
clone_size: .; j_call: TRBJ2-2; v_call: TRBV2; d_call: TRBD2; cdr3_aa: CASGRTSGGHRGTGELFF; cdr3_nt: TGTGCCAGCGGAAGGACTAGCGGGGGCCATCGGGGCACCGGGGAGCTGTTTTTT
clone_size: .; j_call: TRBJ2-5; v_call: TRBV6-5; d_call: .; cdr3_aa: CASSPGILQETQYF; cdr3_nt: TGTGCCAGCAGTCCAGGGATCCTCCAAGAGACCCAGTACTTC
clone_size: .; j_call: TRBJ1-1; v_call: TRBV4-1; d_call: .; cdr3_aa: CASSQDGQALVPNTEAFF; cdr3_nt: TGCGCCAGCAGCCAAGATGGGCAGGCTTTAGTCCCGAACACTGAAGCTTTCTTT
clone_size: .; j_call: TRBJ2-1; v_call: TRBV7-2; d_call: .; cdr3_aa: CASSLAGSFSYNEQFF; cdr3_nt: TGTGCCAGCAGCTTAGCGGGGTCTTTCTCCTACAATGAGCAGTTCTTC
clone_size: .; j_call: TRBJ2-3; v_call: TRBV3-1; d_call: TRBD2; cdr3_aa: CASTAGGADTQYF; cdr3_nt: TGTGCCAGTACAGCGGGGGGGGCAGATACGCAGTATTTT
clone_size: .; j_call: TRBJ2-5; v_call: TRBV7-2; d_call: .; cdr3_aa: CASSLSASVETQYF; cdr3_nt: TGTGCCAGCAGCTTAAGCGCTAGTGTCGAGACCCAGTACTTC
clone_size: .; j_call: TRBJ2-7; v_call: TRBV9; d_call: TRBD2; cdr3_aa: CASSPRLAGSSYEQYF; cdr3_nt: TGTGCCAGCAGCCCTAGACTAGCGGGAAGCTCCTACGAGCAGTACTTC
clone_size: .; j_call: TRBJ2-5; v_call: TRBV4-1; d_call: .; cdr3_aa: CASSRSPTSQETQYF; cdr3_nt: TGCGCCAGCAGCCGTAGTCCAACTAGTCAAGAGACCCAGTACTTC
clone_size: once; j_call: TRBJ2-4; v_call: TRBV6-1; d_call: .; cdr3_aa: CASIAGTAKNIQYF; cdr3_nt: TGTGCCAGCATCGCGGGGACGGCCAAAAACATTCAGTACTTC
clone_size: once; j_call: TRBJ1-2; v_call: TRBV3-1; d_call: .; cdr3_aa: CASSQGPGSGYGYTF; cdr3_nt: TGTGCCAGCAGCCAAGGTCCGGGCTCGGGCTATGGCTACACCTTC
clone_size: .; j_call: TRBJ2-1; v_call: TRBV5-1; d_call: .; cdr3_aa: CASRSRDWGWDNEQFF; cdr3_nt: TGCGCCAGCAGGAGTCGGGACTGGGGTTGGGACAATGAGCAGTTCTTC
clone_size: .; j_call: TRBJ2-3; v_call: TRBV7-3; d_call: TRBD1; cdr3_aa: CASSWTGGSFGTQYF; cdr3_nt: TGTGCCAGCAGCTGGACAGGGGGGAGTTTTGGTACGCAGTATTTT
clone_size: .; j_call: TRBJ1-2; v_call: TRBV6-5; d_call: .; cdr3_aa: CASSVHSGYGYTF; cdr3_nt: TGTGCCAGCAGTGTTCACTCGGGGTATGGCTACACCTTC
clone_size: .; j_call: TRBJ1-2; v_call: TRBV7-2; d_call: .; cdr3_aa: CASSRLRQAGGYTF; cdr3_nt: TGTGCCAGCAGCCGACTTCGACAGGCCGGGGGCTACACCTTC
clone_size: .; j_call: TRBJ1-2; v_call: TRBV6-5; d_call: .; cdr3_aa: CASSYGTSNYGYTF; cdr3_nt: TGTGCCAGCAGTTACGGCACTTCTAACTATGGCTACACCTTC
clone_size: .; j_call: TRBJ2-7; v_call: TRBV7-2; d_call: .; cdr3_aa: CASGRDTYSYEQYF; cdr3_nt: TGTGCCAGCGGCCGGGACACATACTCCTACGAGCAGTACTTC
clone_size: .; j_call: TRBJ2-2; v_call: TRBV6-5; d_call: .; cdr3_aa: CASRVNTGELFF; cdr3_nt: TGTGCCAGCAGGGTGAACACCGGGGAGCTGTTTTTT
clone_size: .; j_call: TRBJ1-1; v_call: TRBV12-3/TRBV12-4; d_call: .; cdr3_aa: CASSGGRFSEAFF; cdr3_nt: TGTGCCAGCAGTGGCGGCAGGTTCTCTGAAGCTTTCTTT
clone_size: .; j_call: TRBJ1-5; v_call: TRBV5-5; d_call: .; cdr3_aa: CASRAELNQPQHF; cdr3_nt: TGTGCCAGCCGGGCGGAACTAAATCAGCCCCAGCATTTT
clone_size: once; j_call: TRBJ1-1; v_call: TRBV28; d_call: .; cdr3_aa: CASSFKVVVFF; cdr3_nt: TGTGCCAGCAGTTTTAAAGTAGTGGTTTTCTTT
clone_size: .; j_call: TRBJ1-5; v_call: TRBV18; d_call: .; cdr3_aa: CASSPPGYGNQPQHF; cdr3_nt: TGTGCCAGCTCACCACCGGGGTATGGCAATCAGCCCCAGCATTTT
clone_size: .; j_call: TRBJ1-6; v_call: TRBV20-1; d_call: .; cdr3_aa: CSARDSRTENSPLHF; cdr3_nt: TGCAGTGCTAGAGATAGCAGGACAGAGAATTCACCCCTCCACTTT
clone_size: .; j_call: TRBJ1-1; v_call: TRBV5-1; d_call: .; cdr3_aa: CASSLGQVFQNTEAFF; cdr3_nt: TGCGCCAGCAGCTTGGGACAGGTGTTCCAGAACACTGAAGCTTTCTTT
clone_size: once; j_call: TRBJ2-1; v_call: TRBV29-1; d_call: .; cdr3_aa: CSADGQFF; cdr3_nt: TGCAGCGCTGATGGGCAGTTCTTC
clone_size: once; j_call: TRBJ1-3; v_call: TRBV5-1; d_call: TRBD1; cdr3_aa: CASSLPWDSVSGNTIYF; cdr3_nt: TGCGCCAGCAGCTTGCCATGGGACAGCGTCTCTGGAAACACCATATATTTT
clone_size: .; j_call: TRBJ2-1; v_call: TRBV7-9; d_call: TRBD2; cdr3_aa: CASSIPRSGLAGNNEQFF; cdr3_nt: TGTGCCAGCAGCATACCTCGGTCCGGGCTAGCGGGGAACAATGAGCAGTTCTTC
clone_size: .; j_call: TRBJ1-1; v_call: TRBV4-3; d_call: .; cdr3_aa: CASSLMTGQNTEAFF; cdr3_nt: TGCGCCAGCAGCCTCATGACGGGACAGAACACTGAAGCTTTCTTT
clone_size: .; j_call: TRBJ1-6; v_call: TRBV11-2; d_call: .; cdr3_aa: CASSRGGSSPLHF; cdr3_nt: TGTGCCAGCAGCCGAGGTGGGAGTTCACCCCTCCACTTT
clone_size: .; j_call: TRBJ2-5; v_call: TRBV6-6; d_call: TRBD1; cdr3_aa: CASTEDRVHVAQYF; cdr3_nt: TGTGCCAGCACTGAGGACAGGGTCCATGTGGCCCAGTACTTC
clone_size: .; j_call: TRBJ2-7; v_call: TRBV10-3; d_call: .; cdr3_aa: CAISEGGSYEQYF; cdr3_nt: TGTGCCATCAGTGAGGGTGGATCCTACGAGCAGTACTTC
clone_size: .; j_call: TRBJ1-5; v_call: TRBV28; d_call: .; cdr3_aa: CASSLGAWGGNQPQHF; cdr3_nt: TGTGCCAGCAGTTTGGGGGCCTGGGGAGGCAATCAGCCCCAGCATTTT
clone_size: once; j_call: TRBJ2-6; v_call: TRBV29-1; d_call: TRBD1; cdr3_aa: CSVGGQGNSGANVLTF; cdr3_nt: TGCAGCGTTGGCGGACAGGGGAATTCTGGGGCCAACGTCCTGACTTTC
clone_size: .; j_call: TRBJ2-5; v_call: TRBV7-2; d_call: TRBD2; cdr3_aa: CASSPSHGGYQETQYF; cdr3_nt: TGTGCCAGCAGCCCCTCTCACGGGGGGTACCAAGAGACCCAGTACTTC
clone_size: .; j_call: TRBJ2-3; v_call: TRBV7-2; d_call: TRBD2; cdr3_aa: CASSLGLAGWGTDTQYF; cdr3_nt: TGTGCCAGCAGCTTAGGACTAGCGGGGTGGGGCACAGATACGCAGTATTTT
clone_size: .; j_call: TRBJ1-5; v_call: TRBV25-1; d_call: .; cdr3_aa: CASSEGQLNQPQHF; cdr3_nt: TGTGCCAGCAGTGAGGGGCAGCTTAATCAGCCCCAGCATTTT
clone_size: .; j_call: TRBJ1-5; v_call: TRBV7-7; d_call: .; cdr3_aa: CASSLGEGQPQHF; cdr3_nt: TGTGCTAGCAGCTTAGGGGAGGGTCAGCCCCAGCATTTT
clone_size: .; j_call: TRBJ2-1; v_call: TRBV20-1; d_call: TRBD2; cdr3_aa: CSAREGAVNEQFF; cdr3_nt: TGCAGTGCCCGGGAGGGAGCGGTGAATGAGCAGTTCTTC
clone_size: .; j_call: TRBJ1-1; v_call: TRBV20-1; d_call: TRBD1; cdr3_aa: CSASDRGGTEAFF; cdr3_nt: TGCAGTGCTAGTGACAGGGGGGGGACTGAAGCTTTCTTT
clone_size: .; j_call: TRBJ1-3; v_call: TRBV3-1; d_call: .; cdr3_aa: CASRPTGRAENTIYF; cdr3_nt: TGTGCCAGCAGGCCAACAGGGCGAGCTGAAAACACCATATATTTT
clone_size: .; j_call: TRBJ2-5; v_call: TRBV19; d_call: .; cdr3_aa: CASSPGPLGQETQYF; cdr3_nt: TGTGCCAGTAGTCCGGGACCGCTCGGGCAAGAGACCCAGTACTTC
clone_size: .; j_call: TRBJ2-7; v_call: TRBV7-3; d_call: .; cdr3_aa: CASSSDGYSYEQYF; cdr3_nt: TGTGCCAGCAGCTCAGACGGGTATTCCTACGAGCAGTACTTC
clone_size: .; j_call: TRBJ2-3; v_call: TRBV30; d_call: TRBD1; cdr3_aa: CAWSLQGVGDTQYF; cdr3_nt: TGTGCCTGGAGTTTACAGGGGGTGGGGGATACGCAGTATTTT
clone_size: .; j_call: TRBJ2-5; v_call: TRBV5-1; d_call: .; cdr3_aa: CASSQGKETQYF; cdr3_nt: TGCGCCAGCAGCCAGGGGAAAGAGACCCAGTACTTC
clone_size: few; j_call: TRBJ2-1; v_call: TRBV7-9; d_call: .; cdr3_aa: CASRGSNEQFF; cdr3_nt: TGTGCCAGCAGGGGTTCCAATGAGCAGTTCTTC
clone_size: .; j_call: TRBJ2-1; v_call: TRBV2; d_call: .; cdr3_aa: CANRGGLWNEQFF; cdr3_nt: TGTGCCAACAGGGGAGGGCTTTGGAATGAGCAGTTCTTC
clone_size: .; j_call: TRBJ2-2; v_call: TRBV28; d_call: .; cdr3_aa: CASGLNTGELFF; cdr3_nt: TGTGCCAGTGGACTTAACACCGGGGAGCTGTTTTTT
clone_size: once; j_call: TRBJ1-1; v_call: TRBV7-2; d_call: .; cdr3_aa: CASSLEGVNTEAFF; cdr3_nt: TGTGCCAGCAGCTTAGAGGGGGTGAACACTGAAGCTTTCTTT
clone_size: .; j_call: TRBJ2-7; v_call: TRBV5-1; d_call: .; cdr3_aa: CASSLGGGSFSSYEQYF; cdr3_nt: TGCGCCAGCAGCTTGGGAGGCGGCAGTTTTAGCTCCTACGAGCAGTACTTC
clone_size: .; j_call: TRBJ1-1; v_call: TRBV7-3; d_call: .; cdr3_aa: CASSPSLRGTEAFF; cdr3_nt: TGTGCCAGCAGCCCCTCGCTGAGGGGCACTGAAGCTTTCTTT
clone_size: .; j_call: TRBJ2-1; v_call: TRBV18; d_call: .; cdr3_aa: CASSLRTGNEQFF; cdr3_nt: TGTGCCAGCTCACTAAGGACGGGAAATGAGCAGTTCTTC
clone_size: few; j_call: TRBJ2-1; v_call: TRBV12-3/TRBV12-4; d_call: TRBD2; cdr3_aa: CASSGLAGGYNEQFF; cdr3_nt: TGTGCCAGCAGTGGACTAGCGGGGGGCTACAATGAGCAGTTCTTC